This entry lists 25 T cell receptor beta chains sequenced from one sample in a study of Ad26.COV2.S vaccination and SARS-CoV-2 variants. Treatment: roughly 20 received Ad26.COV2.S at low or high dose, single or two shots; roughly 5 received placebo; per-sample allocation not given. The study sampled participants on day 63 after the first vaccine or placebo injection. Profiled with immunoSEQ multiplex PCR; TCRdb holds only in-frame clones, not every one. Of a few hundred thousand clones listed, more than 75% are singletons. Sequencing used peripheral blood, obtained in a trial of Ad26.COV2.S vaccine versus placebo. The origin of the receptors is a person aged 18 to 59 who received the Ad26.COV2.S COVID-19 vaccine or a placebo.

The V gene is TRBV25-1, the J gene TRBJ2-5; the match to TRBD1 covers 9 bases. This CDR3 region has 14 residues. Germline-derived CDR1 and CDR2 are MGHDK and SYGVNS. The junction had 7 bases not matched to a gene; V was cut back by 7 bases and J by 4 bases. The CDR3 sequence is CASISGTGSETQYF. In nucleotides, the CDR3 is TGTGCCAGCATTTCCGGGACAGGGTCAGAGACCCAGTACTTC.

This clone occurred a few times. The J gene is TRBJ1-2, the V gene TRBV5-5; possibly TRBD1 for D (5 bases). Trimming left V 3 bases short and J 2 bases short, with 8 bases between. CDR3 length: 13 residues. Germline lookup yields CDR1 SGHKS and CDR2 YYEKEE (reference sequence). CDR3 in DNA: TGTGCCAGCAGCTGGGGACCGAACTATGGCTACACCTTC. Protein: CASSWGPNYGYTF.

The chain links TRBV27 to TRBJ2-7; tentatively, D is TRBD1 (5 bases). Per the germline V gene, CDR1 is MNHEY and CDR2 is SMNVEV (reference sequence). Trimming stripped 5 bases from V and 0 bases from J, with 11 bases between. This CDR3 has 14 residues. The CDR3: CASSPTATSYEQYF. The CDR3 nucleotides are TGTGCCAGCAGTCCGACAGCTACCTCCTACGAGCAGTACTTC.

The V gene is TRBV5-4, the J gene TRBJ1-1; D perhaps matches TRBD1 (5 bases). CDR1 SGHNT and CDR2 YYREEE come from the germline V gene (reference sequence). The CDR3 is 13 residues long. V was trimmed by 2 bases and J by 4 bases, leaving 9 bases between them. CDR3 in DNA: TGTGCCAGCAGCTTTGAGGGGCGCACTGAAGCTTTCTTT. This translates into CASSFEGRTEAFF.

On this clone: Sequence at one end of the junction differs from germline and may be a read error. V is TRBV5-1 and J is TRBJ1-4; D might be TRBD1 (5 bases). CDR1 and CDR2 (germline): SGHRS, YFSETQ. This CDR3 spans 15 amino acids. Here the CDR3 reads CASNLGQQPNEKLFF. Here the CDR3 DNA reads TGCGCCAGCAACTTGGGGCAACAGCCTAATGAAAAACTGTTTTTT.

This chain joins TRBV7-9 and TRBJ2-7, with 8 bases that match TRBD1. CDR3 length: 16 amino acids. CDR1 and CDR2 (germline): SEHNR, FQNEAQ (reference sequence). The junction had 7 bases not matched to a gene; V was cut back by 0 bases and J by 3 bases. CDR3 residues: CASSLAGSDRDYEQYF. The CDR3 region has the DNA TGTGCCAGCAGCTTAGCTGGCTCGGACAGGGACTACGAGCAGTACTTC.

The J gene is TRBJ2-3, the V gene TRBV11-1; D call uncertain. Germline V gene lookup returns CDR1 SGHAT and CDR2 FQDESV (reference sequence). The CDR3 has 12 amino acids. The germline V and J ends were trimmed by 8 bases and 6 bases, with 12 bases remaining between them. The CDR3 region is CASALRRDTQYF. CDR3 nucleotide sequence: TGTGCCAGCGCCCTCCGGCGGGATACGCAGTATTTT.

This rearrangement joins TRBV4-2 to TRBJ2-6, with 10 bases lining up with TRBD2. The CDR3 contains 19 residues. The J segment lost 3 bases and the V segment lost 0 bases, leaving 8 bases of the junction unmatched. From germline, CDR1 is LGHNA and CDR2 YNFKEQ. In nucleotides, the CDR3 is TGTGCCAGCAGCCAAGATTCTAGACTAGCGGGCGTTGGGGCCAACGTCCTGACTTTC. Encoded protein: CASSQDSRLAGVGANVLTF.

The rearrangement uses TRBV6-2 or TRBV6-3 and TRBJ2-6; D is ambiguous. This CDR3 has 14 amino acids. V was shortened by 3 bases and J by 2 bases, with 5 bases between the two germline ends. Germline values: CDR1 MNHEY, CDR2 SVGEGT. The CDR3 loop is CASSYFPGANVLTF. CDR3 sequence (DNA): TGTGCCAGCAGTTATTTTCCTGGGGCCAACGTCCTGACTTTC.

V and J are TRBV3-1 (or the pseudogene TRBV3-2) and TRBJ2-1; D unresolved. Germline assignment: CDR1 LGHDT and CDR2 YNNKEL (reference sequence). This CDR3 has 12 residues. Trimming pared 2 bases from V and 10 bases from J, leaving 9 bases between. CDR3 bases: TGTGCCAGCAGCCAACCTGGACGGGAGCAGTTCTTC. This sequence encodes CASSQPGREQFF.

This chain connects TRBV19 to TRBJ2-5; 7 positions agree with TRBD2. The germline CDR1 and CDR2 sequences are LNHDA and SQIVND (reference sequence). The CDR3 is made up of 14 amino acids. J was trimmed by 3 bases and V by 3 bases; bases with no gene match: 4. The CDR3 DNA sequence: TGTGCCAGTAGTATCCCGGGACTAAAAGAGACCCAGTACTTC. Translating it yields CASSIPGLKETQYF.

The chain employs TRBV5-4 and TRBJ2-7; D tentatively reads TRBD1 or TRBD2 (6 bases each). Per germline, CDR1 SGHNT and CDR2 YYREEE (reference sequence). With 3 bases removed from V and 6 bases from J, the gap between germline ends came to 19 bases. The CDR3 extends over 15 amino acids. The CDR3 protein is CASSSGASVRGEQYF. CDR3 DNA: TGTGCCAGCAGCTCAGGGGCTAGCGTCCGGGGCGAGCAGTACTTC.

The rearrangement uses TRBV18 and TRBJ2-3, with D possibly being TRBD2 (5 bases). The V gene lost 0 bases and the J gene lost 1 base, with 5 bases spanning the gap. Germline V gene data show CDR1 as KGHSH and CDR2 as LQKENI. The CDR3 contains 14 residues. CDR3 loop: CASSPPGGTDTQYF. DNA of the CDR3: TGTGCCAGCTCACCACCCGGGGGCACAGATACGCAGTATTTT.

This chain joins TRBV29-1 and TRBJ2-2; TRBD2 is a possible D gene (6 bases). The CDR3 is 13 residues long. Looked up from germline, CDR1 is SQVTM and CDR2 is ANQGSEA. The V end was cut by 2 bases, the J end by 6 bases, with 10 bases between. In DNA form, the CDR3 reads TGCAGCGTTGAAACTGCGGGGTCCGGGGAGCTGTTTTTT. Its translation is CSVETAGSGELFF.

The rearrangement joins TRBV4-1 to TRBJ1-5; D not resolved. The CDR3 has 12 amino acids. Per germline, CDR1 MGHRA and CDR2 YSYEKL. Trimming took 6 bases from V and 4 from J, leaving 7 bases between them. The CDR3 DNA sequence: TGCGCCAGCAGAGGGCAGAATCAGCCCCAGCATTTT. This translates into CASRGQNQPQHF.

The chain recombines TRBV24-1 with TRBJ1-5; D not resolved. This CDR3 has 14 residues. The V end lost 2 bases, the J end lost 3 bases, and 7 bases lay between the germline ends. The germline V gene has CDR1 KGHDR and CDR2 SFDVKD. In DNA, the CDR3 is TGTGCCACCAGTGATTCAAGGACCAATCAGCCCCAGCATTTT. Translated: CATSDSRTNQPQHF.

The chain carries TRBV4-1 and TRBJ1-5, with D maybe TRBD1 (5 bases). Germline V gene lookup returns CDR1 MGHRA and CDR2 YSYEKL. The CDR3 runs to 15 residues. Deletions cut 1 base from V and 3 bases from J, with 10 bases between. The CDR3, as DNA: TGCGCCAGCAGCCAAGTAAAAGGGGACAATCAGCCCCAGCATTTT. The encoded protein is CASSQVKGDNQPQHF.

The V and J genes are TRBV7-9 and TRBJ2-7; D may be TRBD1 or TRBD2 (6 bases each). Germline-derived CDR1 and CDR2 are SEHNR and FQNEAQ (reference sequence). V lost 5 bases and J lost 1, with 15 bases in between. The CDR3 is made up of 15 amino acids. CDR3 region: CASSPGPGASYEQYF. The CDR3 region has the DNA TGTGCCAGCAGCCCGGGGCCGGGGGCATCCTACGAGCAGTACTTC.

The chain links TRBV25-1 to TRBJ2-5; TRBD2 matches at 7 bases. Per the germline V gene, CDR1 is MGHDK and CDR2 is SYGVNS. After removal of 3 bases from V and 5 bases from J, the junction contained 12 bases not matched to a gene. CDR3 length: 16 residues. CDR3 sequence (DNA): TGTGCCAGCAGTGACCTTTGGGGGGGATCGGGGGAGACCCAGTACTTC. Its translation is CASSDLWGGSGETQYF.

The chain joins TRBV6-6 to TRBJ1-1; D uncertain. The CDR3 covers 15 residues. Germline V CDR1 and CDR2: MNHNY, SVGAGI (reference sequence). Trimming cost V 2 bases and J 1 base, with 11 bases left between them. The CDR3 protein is CASSYRQPANTEAFF. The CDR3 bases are TGTGCCAGCAGTTACCGTCAGCCAGCGAACACTGAAGCTTTCTTT.

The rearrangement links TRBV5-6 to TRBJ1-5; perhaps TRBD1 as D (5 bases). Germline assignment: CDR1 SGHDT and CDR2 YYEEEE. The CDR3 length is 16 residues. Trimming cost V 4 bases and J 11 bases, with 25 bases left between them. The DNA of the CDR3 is TGTGCCAGCAGCCTCGGTCGGGGGTTGGCTCAGAACTCCCAGCATTTT. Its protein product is CASSLGRGLAQNSQHF.

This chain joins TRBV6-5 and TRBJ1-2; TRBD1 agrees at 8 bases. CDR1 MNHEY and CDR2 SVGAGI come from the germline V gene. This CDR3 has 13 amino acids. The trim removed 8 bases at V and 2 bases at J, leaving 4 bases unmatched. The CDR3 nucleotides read TGTGCCAGCTCTCAGGGGGCGAACTATGGCTACACCTTC. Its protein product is CASSQGANYGYTF.

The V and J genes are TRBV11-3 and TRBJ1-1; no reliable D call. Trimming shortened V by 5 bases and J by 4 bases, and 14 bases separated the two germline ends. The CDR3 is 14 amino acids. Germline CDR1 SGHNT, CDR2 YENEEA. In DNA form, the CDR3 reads TGTGCCAGCAGCCTCACCGCGGGAGGCACTGAAGCTTTCTTT. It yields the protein CASSLTAGGTEAFF.

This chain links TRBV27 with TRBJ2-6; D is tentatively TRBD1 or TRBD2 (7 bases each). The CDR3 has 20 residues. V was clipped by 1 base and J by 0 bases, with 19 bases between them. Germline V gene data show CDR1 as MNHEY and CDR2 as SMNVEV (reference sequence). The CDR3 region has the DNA TGTGCCAGCAGTTTATATGGCCAGGGGGGAGGGAGCTCTGGGGCCAACGTCCTGACTTTC. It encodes CASSLYGQGGGSSGANVLTF.

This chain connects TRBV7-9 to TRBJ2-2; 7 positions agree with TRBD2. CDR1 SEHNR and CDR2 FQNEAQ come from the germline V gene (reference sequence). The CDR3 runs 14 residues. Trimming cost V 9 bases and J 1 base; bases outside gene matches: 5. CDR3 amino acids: CARPGGLNTGELFF. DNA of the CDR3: TGTGCCAGACCGGGGGGTCTGAACACCGGGGAGCTGTTTTTT.